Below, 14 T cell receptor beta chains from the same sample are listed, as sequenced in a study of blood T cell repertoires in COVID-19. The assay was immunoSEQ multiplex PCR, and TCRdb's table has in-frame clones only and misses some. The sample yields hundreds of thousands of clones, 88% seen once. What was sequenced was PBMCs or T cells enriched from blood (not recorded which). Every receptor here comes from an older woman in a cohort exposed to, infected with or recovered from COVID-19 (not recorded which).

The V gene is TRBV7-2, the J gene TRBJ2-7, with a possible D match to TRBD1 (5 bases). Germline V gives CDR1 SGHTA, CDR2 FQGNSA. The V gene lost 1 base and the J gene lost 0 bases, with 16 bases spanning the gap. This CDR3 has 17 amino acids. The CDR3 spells CASSLVALDISSYEQYF. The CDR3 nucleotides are TGTGCCAGCAGCTTAGTGGCGCTGGACATAAGCTCCTACGAGCAGTACTTC.

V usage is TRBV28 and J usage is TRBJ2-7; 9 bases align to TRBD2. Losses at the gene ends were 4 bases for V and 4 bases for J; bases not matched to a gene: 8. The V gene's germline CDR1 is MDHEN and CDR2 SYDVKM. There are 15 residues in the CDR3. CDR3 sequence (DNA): TGTGCCAGCAGTTCAATAGGACTAGCGCAATACGAGCAGTACTTC. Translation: CASSSIGLAQYEQYF.

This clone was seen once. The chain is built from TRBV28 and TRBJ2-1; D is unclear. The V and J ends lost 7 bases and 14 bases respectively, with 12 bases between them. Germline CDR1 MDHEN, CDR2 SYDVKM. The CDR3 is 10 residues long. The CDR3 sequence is CASMQDQEFF. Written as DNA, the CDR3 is TGTGCCAGCATGCAGGATCAGGAGTTCTTC.

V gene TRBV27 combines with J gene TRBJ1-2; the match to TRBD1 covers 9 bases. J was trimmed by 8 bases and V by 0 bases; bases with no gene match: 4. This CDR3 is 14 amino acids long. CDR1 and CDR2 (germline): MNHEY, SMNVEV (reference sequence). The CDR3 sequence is CASSLSQGAGGYTF. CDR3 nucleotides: TGTGCCAGCAGTTTATCACAGGGGGCGGGGGGCTACACCTTC.

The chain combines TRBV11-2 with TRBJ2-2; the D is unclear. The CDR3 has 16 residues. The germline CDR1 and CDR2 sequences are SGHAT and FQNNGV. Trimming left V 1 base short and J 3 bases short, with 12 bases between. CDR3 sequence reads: CASSLVLRSYTGELFF. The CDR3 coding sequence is TGTGCCAGCAGCTTAGTGTTGCGGAGCTACACCGGGGAGCTGTTTTTT.

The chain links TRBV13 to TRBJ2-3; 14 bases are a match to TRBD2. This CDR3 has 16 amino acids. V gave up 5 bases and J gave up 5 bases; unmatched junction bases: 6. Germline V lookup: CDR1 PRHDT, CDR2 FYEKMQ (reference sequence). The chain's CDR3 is CASSPRTSGRLDTQYF. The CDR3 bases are TGTGCCAGCAGCCCCCGGACTAGCGGGAGGTTAGATACGCAGTATTTT.

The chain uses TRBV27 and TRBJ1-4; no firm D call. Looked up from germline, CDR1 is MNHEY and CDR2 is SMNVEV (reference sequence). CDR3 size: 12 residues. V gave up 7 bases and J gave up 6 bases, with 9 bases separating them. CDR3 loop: CASKYQDEKLFF. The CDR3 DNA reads TGTGCCAGCAAATACCAGGATGAAAAACTGTTTTTT.

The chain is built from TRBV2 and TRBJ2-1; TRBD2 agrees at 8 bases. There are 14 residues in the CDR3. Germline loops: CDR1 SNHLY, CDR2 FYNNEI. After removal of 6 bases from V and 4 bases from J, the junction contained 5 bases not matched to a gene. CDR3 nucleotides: TGTGCCAGCAGCCGAGCGGGGGCGTACAATGAGCAGTTCTTC. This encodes CASSRAGAYNEQFF.

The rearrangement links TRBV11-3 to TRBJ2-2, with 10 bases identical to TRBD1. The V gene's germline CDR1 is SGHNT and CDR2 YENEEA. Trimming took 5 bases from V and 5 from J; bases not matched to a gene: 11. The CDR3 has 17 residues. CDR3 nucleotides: TGTGCCAGCAGCCTAACGGGACAGGGGTCCCATACCGGGGAGCTGTTTTTT. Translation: CASSLTGQGSHTGELFF.

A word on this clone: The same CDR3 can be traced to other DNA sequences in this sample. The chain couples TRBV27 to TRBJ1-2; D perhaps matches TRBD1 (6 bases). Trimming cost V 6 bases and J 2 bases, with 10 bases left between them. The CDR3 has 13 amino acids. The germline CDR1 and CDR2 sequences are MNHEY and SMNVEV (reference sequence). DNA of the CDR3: TGTGCCAGCAGACTCACAGGGAACTATGGCTACACCTTC. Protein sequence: CASRLTGNYGYTF.

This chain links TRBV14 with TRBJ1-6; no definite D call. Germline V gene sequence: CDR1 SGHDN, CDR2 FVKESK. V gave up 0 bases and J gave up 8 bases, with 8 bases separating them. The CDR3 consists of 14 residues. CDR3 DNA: TGTGCCAGCAGCCAAGATCACAGCCATTCACCCCTCCACTTT. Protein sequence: CASSQDHSHSPLHF. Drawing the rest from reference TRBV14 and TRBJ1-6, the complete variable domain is EAGVTQFPSHSVIEKGQTVTLRCDPISGHDNLYWYRRVMGKEIKFLLHFVKESKQDESGMPNNRFLAERTGGTYSTLKVQPAELEDSGVYFCASSQDHSHSPLHFGNGTRLTVT.

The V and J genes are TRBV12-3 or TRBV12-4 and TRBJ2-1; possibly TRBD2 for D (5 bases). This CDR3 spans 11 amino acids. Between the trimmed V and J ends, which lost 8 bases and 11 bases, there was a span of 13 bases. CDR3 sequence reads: CASVGLAKQFF. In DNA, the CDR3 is TGTGCCAGCGTCGGACTGGCAAAGCAGTTCTTC.

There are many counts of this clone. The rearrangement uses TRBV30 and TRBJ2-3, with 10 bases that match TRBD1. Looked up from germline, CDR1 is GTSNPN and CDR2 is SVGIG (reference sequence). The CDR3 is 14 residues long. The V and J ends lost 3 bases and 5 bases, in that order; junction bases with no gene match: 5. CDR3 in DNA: TGTGCCTGGAGAAGACAGGGGGCGGTAGATACGCAGTATTTT. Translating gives CAWRRQGAVDTQYF.

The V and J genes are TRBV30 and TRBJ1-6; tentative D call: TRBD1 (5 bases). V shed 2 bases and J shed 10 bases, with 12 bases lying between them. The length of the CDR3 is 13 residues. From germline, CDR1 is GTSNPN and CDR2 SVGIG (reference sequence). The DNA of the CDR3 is TGTGCCTGGAGTAAGGGGTCAGGGTCACCCCTCCACTTT. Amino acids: CAWSKGSGSPLHF.